This T cell receptor (beta chain) was sequenced during a study of OX40 agonist ivuxolimab in advanced cancers. The length of the CDR3 is 16 residues. CDR1 is LNHDA, CDR2 SQIVND, per germline (reference sequence). V gave up 6 bases and J gave up 8 bases; unmatched junction bases: 13. The assay was immunoSEQ multiplex PCR, and TCRdb's table has in-frame clones only and misses some. The table lists roughly 92,000 clones, roughly nine tenths of them singletons. The source of this sequence is an adult with an advanced solid tumor such as melanoma, head and neck, liver or kidney cancer. This sequence joins TRBV19 and TRBJ1-4; TRBD1 matches at 9 bases. Sequencing used CD4+ or CD8+ T cells sorted from blood, obtained in a trial of the OX40 agonist ivuxolimab. This CDR3 reads CASSLGRDRVEEKLFF. The CDR3 coding sequence is TGTGCCAGTAGCCTCGGGCGGGACAGGGTTGAGGAAAAACTGTTTTTT. The full variable domain, in which reference TRBV19 and TRBJ1-4 provide the parts outside the CDR3, is DGGITQSPKYLFRKEGQNVTLSCEQNLNHDAMYWYRQDPGQGLRLIYYSQIVNDFQKGDIAEGYSVSREKKESFPLTVTSAQKNPTAFYLCASSLGRDRVEEKLFFGSGTQLSVL.